These T cell receptor beta chains were read from a single sample in a study of tumor and adjacent non-tumor tissue in lung cancer. TCRdb used MiXCR to reprocess the multiplex PCR reads, holding one entry per CDR3 protein. In the table there are fewer than 55,000 distinct CDR3 sequences, roughly 60% of which are singletons. Specimen: distant non-tumor lung tissue. The receptors shown here come from a woman aged 35 to 49 with non-small cell lung cancer. CDR3s include the opening cysteine and the closing phenylalanine or tryptophan. A D gene is named only where the DNA matches it firmly. Clone size is stated in some rows and not others, as once, few, many or a class when expanded.

>TRBV11-2|-|-|TRBJ1-6
CASSLERRSHLHF
TGCGCCAGCAGCTTAGAGAGACGTTCACACCTCCACTTT
>TRBV11-2|TRBD2|-|TRBJ2-1
CASSLETSGTNEQLF
TGTGCCAGCAGCTTAGAGACTAGCGGGACCAATGAGCAGTTGTTC
>TRBV15|-|few|TRBJ2-1
CASFRGEQFF
TGTGCCAGTTTTAGGGGTGAGCAGTTCTTC
>TRBV11-2|-|few|TRBJ2-2
CASSHIVPGELFF
TGTGCCAGCAGCCACATCGTGCCCGGGGAGCTGTTTTTT
>TRBV4-1|-|-|TRBJ2-2
CASSPGADTGELFF
TGCGCCAGCAGCCCCGGAGCCGACACCGGGGAGCTGTTTTTT
>TRBV20-1|-|-|TRBJ2-1
CNASRGGSYNEQFF
TGCAATGCTAGTAGGGGGGGTTCCTACAATGAGCAGTTCTTC
>TRBV28|-|-|TRBJ2-2
CASSLRDAANTGELFF
TGTGCCAGCAGTTTAAGGGACGCCGCGAACACCGGGGAGCTGTTTTTT
>TRBV11-1|-|-|TRBJ2-6
CANSLGSIKINVLTF
TGTGCCAACAGCTTAGGGTCCATTAAGATCAACGTCCTGACTTTC
>TRBV20-1|-|-|TRBJ2-7
CSVKLVFKGSEQYF
TGCAGTGTTAAACTTGTCTTTAAGGGATCCGAGCAGTACTTC
>TRBV20-1|-|-|TRBJ2-7
CSATTEPYGAYEQYF
TGCAGTGCAACGACAGAGCCCTACGGGGCCTACGAACAGTACTTC
>TRBV4-2|-|-|TRBJ2-2
CASSQDWATNTGELFF
TGTGCCAGCAGCCAAGATTGGGCCACGAACACCGGGGAGCTGTTTTTT
>TRBV19|-|-|TRBJ2-6
CASSPDQGSGANVLTF
TGTGCCAGTTCCCCTGATCAGGGCTCTGGGGCCAACGTCCTGACTTTC
>TRBV29-1|TRBD2|once|TRBJ2-1
CSVDLASGRNRNKQFF
TGCAGCGTTGATTTGGCTAGCGGGAGGAATCGCAATAAGCAGTTCTTC
>TRBV20-1|-|few|TRBJ2-5
CSARDEGSGRMTQYF
TGCAGTGCTAGAGATGAGGGGAGTGGGAGGATGACCCAGTACTTC
>TRBV15|-|few|TRBJ1-1
CATSRVARTTEAFF
TGTGCCACCAGCAGAGTGGCGCGCACCACTGAAGCTTTCTTT
>TRBV5-6|TRBD1|once|TRBJ2-7
CVNSLTGSSYEQYF
TGTGTCAACAGCTTGACAGGGAGCTCCTACGAGCAGTACTTC
>TRBV2|-|few|TRBJ2-1
CASRWDMSSYNEQFF
TGTGCCAGCAGGTGGGACATGAGCTCCTACAATGAGCAGTTCTTC
>TRBV28|TRBD1|many|TRBJ2-1
CASTTGSHFSGNEQFF
TGTGCCAGCACGACAGGGAGTCACTTCAGTGGGAATGAGCAGTTCTTC
>TRBV11-3|-|-|TRBJ2-4
CVSSWGLGQNIQYF
TGTGTCAGCAGCTGGGGACTGGGACAAAACATTCAGTACTTC
>TRBV11-2|-|-|TRBJ1-1
CASSLSTNTEALF
TGTGCCAGCAGCTTATCCACGAACACTGAAGCTTTATTT
>TRBV6-5|TRBD1|many|TRBJ1-2
CASSPGTGELANYGYTF
TGTGCCAGCAGTCCCGGGACAGGGGAGCTCGCTAACTATGGCTACACCTTC
>TRBV29-1|TRBD2|-|TRBJ2-1
CSVDEQERGSYNEQFF
TGCAGCGTTGATGAACAGGAGCGGGGTTCCTACAATGAGCAGTTCTTC
>TRBV29-1|-|-|TRBJ2-1
CTSAYNEQFF
TGCACTTCGGCCTACAATGAGCAGTTCTTC
>TRBV20-1|-|-|TRBJ2-3
CSAIGGGTFYTDTQYF
TGCAGTGCTATTGGGGGAGGGACATTCTACACAGATACGCAGTATTTT
>TRBV12-3/TRBV12-4|-|-|TRBJ2-6
CASRIEGNDGANVLTF
TGTGCCAGCAGGATTGAGGGGAACGATGGGGCCAACGTCCTGACTTTC
>TRBV2|-|-|TRBJ2-1
CASSESENKQFF
TGTGCCAGCAGTGAGTCGGAGAATAAGCAGTTCTTC
>TRBV6-6|-|once|TRBJ1-1
CASQRDTEAYF
TGTGCCAGTCAGAGGGACACTGAAGCTTACTTT
>TRBV11-3|-|-|TRBJ2-1
CASSPRPISSYNEQLF
TGTGCCAGCAGCCCAAGACCTATTAGCTCCTACAATGAGCAGCTCTTC
>TRBV11-1|TRBD1|large|TRBJ1-1
CASSLAGQGITEAFF
TGTGCCAGCAGCCTCGCGGGACAGGGAATCACTGAAGCTTTCTTT
>TRBV24-1|-|-|TRBJ2-5
CATSDRATQDTQYF
TGTGCCACCAGTGATCGGGCAACACAAGATACCCAGTACTTC
>TRBV20-1|-|-|TRBJ2-1
CSASRGDSYNEQFF
TGCAGTGCTAGTAGGGGGGATTCCTACAATGAGCAGTTCTTC
>TRBV10-3|-|-|TRBJ2-5
CAPAEEQGTQYF
TGTGCCCCCGCGGAGGAGCAAGGGACCCAGTACTTC
>TRBV12-3/TRBV12-4|-|-|TRBJ2-1
CASSFGGGQGSEQIF
TGTGCCAGCAGTTTTGGCGGGGGCCAGGGGAGTGAGCAGATCTTC
>TRBV6-2/TRBV6-3|TRBD1|many|TRBJ2-2
CASVDRALSTGELFF
TGTGCCAGCGTTGACAGGGCCCTCTCGACCGGGGAGCTGTTTTTT
>TRBV6-5|TRBD2|-|TRBJ2-2
CVSSYRGVTARGELFF
TGTGTCAGTAGTTATCGGGGGGTCACTGCCCGCGGGGAGCTGTTTTTT
>TRBV11-2|-|-|TRBJ2-5
CVSSLGRQETQYF
TGTGTCAGCAGCTTGGGGAGACAAGAGACCCAATACTTC
>TRBV10-2|-|once|TRBJ2-7
CASSVDTNYEQYF
TGCGCCAGCAGTGTGGACACTAACTACGAGCAGTACTTC
>TRBV20-1|-|-|TRBJ1-6
CSARMGRDNSPLHF
TGCAGTGCTAGAATGGGACGGGATAATTCACCTCTCCACTTC